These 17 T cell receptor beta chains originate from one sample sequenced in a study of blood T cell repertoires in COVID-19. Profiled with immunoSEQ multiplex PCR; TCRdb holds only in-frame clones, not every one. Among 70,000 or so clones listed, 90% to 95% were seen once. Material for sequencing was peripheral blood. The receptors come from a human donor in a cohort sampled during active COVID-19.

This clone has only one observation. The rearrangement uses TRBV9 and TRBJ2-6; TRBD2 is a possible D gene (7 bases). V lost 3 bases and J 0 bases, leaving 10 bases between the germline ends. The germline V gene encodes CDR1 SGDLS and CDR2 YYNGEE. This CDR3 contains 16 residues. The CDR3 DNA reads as TGTGCCAGCAGCGAGGGGGGGCCCTCTGGGGCCAACGTCCTGACTTTC. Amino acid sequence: CASSEGGPSGANVLTF.

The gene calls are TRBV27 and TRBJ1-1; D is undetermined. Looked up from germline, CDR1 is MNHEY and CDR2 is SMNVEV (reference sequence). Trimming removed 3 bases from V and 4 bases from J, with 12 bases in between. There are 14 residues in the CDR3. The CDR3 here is CASSLPGKVTEAFF. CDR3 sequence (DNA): TGTGCCAGCAGTTTGCCGGGGAAAGTCACTGAAGCTTTCTTT.

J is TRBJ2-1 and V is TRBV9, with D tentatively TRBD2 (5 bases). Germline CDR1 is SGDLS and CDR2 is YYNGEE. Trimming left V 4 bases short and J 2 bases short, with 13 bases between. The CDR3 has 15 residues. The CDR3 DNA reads TGTGCCAGCAGCCCCAGAGCGGAACCCTACAATGAGCAGTTCTTC. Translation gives CASSPRAEPYNEQFF.

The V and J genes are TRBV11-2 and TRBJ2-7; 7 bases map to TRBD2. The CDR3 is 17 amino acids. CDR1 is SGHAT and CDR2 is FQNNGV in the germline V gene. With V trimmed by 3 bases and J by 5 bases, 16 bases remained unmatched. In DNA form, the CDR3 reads TGTGCCAGCAGCTTCTTGATCGGCGGGGGAAATATGAACGAGCAGTACTTC. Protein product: CASSFLIGGGNMNEQYF.

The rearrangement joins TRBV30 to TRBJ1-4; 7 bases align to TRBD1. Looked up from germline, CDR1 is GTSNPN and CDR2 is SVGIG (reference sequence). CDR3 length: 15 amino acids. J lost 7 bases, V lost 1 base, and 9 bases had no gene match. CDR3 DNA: TGTGCCTGGAGTGCAACCCGGGACAGTGCTGAAAAACTGTTTTTT. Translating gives CAWSATRDSAEKLFF.

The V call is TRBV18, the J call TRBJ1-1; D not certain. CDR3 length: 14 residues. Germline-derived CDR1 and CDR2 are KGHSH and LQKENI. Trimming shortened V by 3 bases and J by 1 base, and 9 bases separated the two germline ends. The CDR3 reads CASSPGAGNTEAFF. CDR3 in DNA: TGTGCCAGCTCACCGGGTGCGGGGAACACTGAAGCTTTCTTT.

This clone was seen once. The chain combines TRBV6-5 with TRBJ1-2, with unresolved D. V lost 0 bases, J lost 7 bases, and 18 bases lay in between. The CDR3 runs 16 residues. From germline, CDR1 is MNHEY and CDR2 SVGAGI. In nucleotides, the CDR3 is TGTGCCAGCAGTTACTCGCGGGCGGGATTTGAGAGTGGCTACACCTTC. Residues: CASSYSRAGFESGYTF.

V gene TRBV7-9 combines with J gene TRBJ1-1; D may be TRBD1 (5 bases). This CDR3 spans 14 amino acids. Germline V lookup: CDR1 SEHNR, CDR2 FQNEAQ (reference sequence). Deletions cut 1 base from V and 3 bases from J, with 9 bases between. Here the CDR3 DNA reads TGTGCCAGCAGCTTAGTGGGGGGAGACACTGAAGCTTTCTTT. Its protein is CASSLVGGDTEAFF.

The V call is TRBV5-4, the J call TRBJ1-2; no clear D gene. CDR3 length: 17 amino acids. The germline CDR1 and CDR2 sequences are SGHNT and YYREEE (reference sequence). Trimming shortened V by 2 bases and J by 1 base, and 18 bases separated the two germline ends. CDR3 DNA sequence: TGTGCCAGCAGCTTAGGACTCGATCTAAGTATTAACTATGGCTACACCTTC. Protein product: CASSLGLDLSINYGYTF.

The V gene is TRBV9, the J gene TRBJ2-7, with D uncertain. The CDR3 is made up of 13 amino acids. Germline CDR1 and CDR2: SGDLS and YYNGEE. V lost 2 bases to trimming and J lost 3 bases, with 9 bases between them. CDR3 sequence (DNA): TGTGCCAGCAGCGTTGCAGTTGACTACGAGCAGTACTTC. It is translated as CASSVAVDYEQYF.

CDR3 coding DNA: TGTGCCATCAGTGAGGGGGGGACGACAACTAATGAAAAACTGTTTTTT. This translates into CAISEGGTTTNEKLFF. The chain couples TRBV10-3 to TRBJ1-4; D possibly corresponds to TRBD1 (5 bases). The germline V gene encodes CDR1 ENHRY and CDR2 SYGVKD. Trimming shortened V by 2 bases and J by 0 bases, and 10 bases separated the two germline ends. The CDR3 runs 16 residues.

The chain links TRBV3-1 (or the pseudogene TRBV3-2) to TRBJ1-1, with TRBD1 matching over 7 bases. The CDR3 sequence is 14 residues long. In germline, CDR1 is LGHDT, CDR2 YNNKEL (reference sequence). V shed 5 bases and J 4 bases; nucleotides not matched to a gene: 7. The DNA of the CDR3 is TGTGCCAGCAGCACTCACAGGGGCCCCACTGAAGCTTTCTTT. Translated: CASSTHRGPTEAFF.

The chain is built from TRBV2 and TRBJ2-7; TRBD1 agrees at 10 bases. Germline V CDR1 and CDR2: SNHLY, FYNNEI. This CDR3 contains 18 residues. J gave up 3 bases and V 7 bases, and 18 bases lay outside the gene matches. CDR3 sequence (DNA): TGTGCCAGCACCCTAGACAGGGGGCAAAGACGGGAAGGCTACGAGCAGTACTTC. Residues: CASTLDRGQRREGYEQYF. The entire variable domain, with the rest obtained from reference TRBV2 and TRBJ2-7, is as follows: EPEVTQTPSHQVTQMGQEVILRCVPISNHLYFYWYRQILGQKVEFLVSFYNNEISEKSEIFDDQFSVERPDGSNFTLKIRSTKLEDSAMYFCASTLDRGQRREGYEQYFGPGTRLTVT.

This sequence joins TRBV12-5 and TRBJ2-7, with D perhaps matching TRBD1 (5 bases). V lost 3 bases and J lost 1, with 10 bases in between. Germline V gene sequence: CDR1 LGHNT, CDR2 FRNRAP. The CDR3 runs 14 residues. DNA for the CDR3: TGTGCTAGTGGTTTTGGTAGGGGTTCCTACGAGCAGTACTTC. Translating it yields CASGFGRGSYEQYF.

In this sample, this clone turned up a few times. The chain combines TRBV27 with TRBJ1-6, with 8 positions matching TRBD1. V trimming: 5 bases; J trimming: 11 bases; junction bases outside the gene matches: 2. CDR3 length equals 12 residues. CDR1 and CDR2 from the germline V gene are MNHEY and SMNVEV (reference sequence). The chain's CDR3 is CASSTGGTPLHF. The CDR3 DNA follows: TGTGCCAGCAGTACAGGGGGGACACCCCTCCACTTT.

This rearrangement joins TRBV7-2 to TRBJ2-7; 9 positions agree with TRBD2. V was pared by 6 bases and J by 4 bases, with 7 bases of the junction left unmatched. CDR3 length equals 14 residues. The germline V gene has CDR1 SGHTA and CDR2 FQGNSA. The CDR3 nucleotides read TGTGCCAGCAGAAATAGCGGGGGTACGTACGAGCAGTACTTC. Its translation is CASRNSGGTYEQYF.

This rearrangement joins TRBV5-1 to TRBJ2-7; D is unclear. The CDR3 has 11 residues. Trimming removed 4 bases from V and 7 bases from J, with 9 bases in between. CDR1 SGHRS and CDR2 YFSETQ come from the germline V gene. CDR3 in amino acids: CASSPGEEQYF. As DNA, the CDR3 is TGCGCCAGCAGCCCAGGTGAGGAGCAGTACTTC.